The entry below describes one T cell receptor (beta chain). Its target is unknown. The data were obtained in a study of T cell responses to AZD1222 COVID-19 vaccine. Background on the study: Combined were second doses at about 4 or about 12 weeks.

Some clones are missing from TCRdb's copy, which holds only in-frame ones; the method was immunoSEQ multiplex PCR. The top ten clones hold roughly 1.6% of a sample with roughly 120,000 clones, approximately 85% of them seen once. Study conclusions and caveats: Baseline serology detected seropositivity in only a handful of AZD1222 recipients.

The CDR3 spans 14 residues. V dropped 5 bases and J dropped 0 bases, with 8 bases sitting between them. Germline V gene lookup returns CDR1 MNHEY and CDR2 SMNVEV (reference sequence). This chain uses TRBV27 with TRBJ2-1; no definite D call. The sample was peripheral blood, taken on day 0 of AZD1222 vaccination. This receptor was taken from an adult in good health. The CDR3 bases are TGTGCCAGCAGTACTCATAGCTCCTACAATGAGCAGTTCTTC. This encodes CASSTHSSYNEQFF.